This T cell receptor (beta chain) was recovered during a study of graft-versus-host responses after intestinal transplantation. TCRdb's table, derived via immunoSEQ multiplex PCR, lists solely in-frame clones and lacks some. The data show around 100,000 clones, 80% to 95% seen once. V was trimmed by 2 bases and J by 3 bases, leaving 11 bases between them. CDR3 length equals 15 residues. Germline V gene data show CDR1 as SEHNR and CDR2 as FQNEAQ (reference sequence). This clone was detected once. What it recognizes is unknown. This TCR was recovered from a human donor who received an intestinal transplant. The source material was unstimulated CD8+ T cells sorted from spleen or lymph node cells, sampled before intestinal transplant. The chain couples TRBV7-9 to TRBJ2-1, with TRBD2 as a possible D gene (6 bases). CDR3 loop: CASSLIGGDYNEQFF. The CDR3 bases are TGTGCCAGCAGCTTAATCGGCGGGGACTACAATGAGCAGTTCTTC.